This is a list of T cell receptor beta chains from one sample in a study of T cells in Graves' hyperthyroidism and ophthalmopathy. MiXCR, run by TCRdb on the multiplex PCR reads, gives a single entry per CDR3 protein. The table lists 250,000 or so distinct CDR3 sequences, approximately 14% of them singletons. The sample comprised blood. The receptors shown here come from a woman aged 40 to 55 with Graves' hyperthyroidism that later progressed to Graves' ophthalmopathy. Both conserved end residues are part of each CDR3. A D gene is named only where the DNA matches it firmly. Only some rows state a clone size, as once, few, many or a class for expanded clones.

abundance: many
d_gene: -
j_gene: TRBJ2-3
v_gene: TRBV28
CDR3nt: TGTGCCAGCACTAAGGGAGCAACAGATACGCAGTATTTT
CDR3aa: CASTKGATDTQYF

abundance: -
d_gene: -
j_gene: TRBJ2-7
v_gene: TRBV27
CDR3nt: TGTGCCAGCAGTTTCTGGGATACCCGCTCCTACGAGCAGTACTTC
CDR3aa: CASSFWDTRSYEQYF

abundance: many
d_gene: -
j_gene: TRBJ1-2
v_gene: TRBV7-2
CDR3nt: TGTGCCAGCCGCTACGCCGGGTTCTATGGCTACACCTTC
CDR3aa: CASRYAGFYGYTF

abundance: many
d_gene: TRBD1
j_gene: TRBJ1-2
v_gene: TRBV11-2
CDR3nt: TGTGCCAGCAGCTTAGATCGGACAGGCTATGGCTACACCTTC
CDR3aa: CASSLDRTGYGYTF

abundance: once
d_gene: -
j_gene: TRBJ2-6
v_gene: TRBV19
CDR3nt: TGTGCCAGTAGTGTTCGCAAGTCTGGGGCCAACGTCCTGACTTTC
CDR3aa: CASSVRKSGANVLTF

abundance: many
d_gene: TRBD1
j_gene: TRBJ1-1
v_gene: TRBV5-4
CDR3nt: TGTGCCAGCAACAGCAGGGGGCCGGACACTGAAGCTTTCTTT
CDR3aa: CASNSRGPDTEAFF

abundance: -
d_gene: -
j_gene: TRBJ2-7
v_gene: TRBV29-1
CDR3nt: TGCAGCGTTGAAGTTGCACAGTCCTACGAGCAGTACTTC
CDR3aa: CSVEVAQSYEQYF

abundance: -
d_gene: TRBD1
j_gene: TRBJ2-2
v_gene: TRBV6-1
CDR3nt: TGTGCCAGCACCGAGGACAGGGCGCACGGGGAGCTGTTTTTT
CDR3aa: CASTEDRAHGELFF

abundance: many
d_gene: -
j_gene: TRBJ1-1
v_gene: TRBV7-9
CDR3nt: TGTGCCAGCAACCCTCCGGCAACCAACACTGAAGCTTTCTTT
CDR3aa: CASNPPATNTEAFF

abundance: -
d_gene: -
j_gene: TRBJ2-5
v_gene: TRBV5-1
CDR3nt: TGCGCCAGCAGCTTGACCTACGTCGCGGGACGGCACTTC
CDR3aa: CASSLTYVAGRHF

abundance: many
d_gene: -
j_gene: TRBJ2-7
v_gene: TRBV19
CDR3nt: TGTGCCAGTAGTAGGTCCAAACCCAGCCTCTACGAGCAGTACTTC
CDR3aa: CASSRSKPSLYEQYF

abundance: few
d_gene: TRBD1
j_gene: TRBJ1-1
v_gene: TRBV10-1
CDR3nt: TGCGCCAGCAGCGCCGGACAGGGCACTGAAGCTTTCTTT
CDR3aa: CASSAGQGTEAFF

abundance: many
d_gene: -
j_gene: TRBJ2-1
v_gene: TRBV6-1
CDR3nt: TGTGCCAGCAGACTACTTCTTCGGGGGAGGACCCCCCACAATGAGCAGTTCTTC
CDR3aa: CASRLLLRGRTPHNEQFF

abundance: many
d_gene: -
j_gene: TRBJ2-1
v_gene: TRBV20-1
CDR3nt: TGCAGTGCTAGCGGGGATGCGGGATACAATGAGCAGTTCTTC
CDR3aa: CSASGDAGYNEQFF

abundance: -
d_gene: -
j_gene: TRBJ2-4
v_gene: TRBV28
CDR3nt: TGTGCCAGCAGTTCGACTAGGATGATGGCCAAAAACATTCAGTACTTC
CDR3aa: CASSSTRMMAKNIQYF

abundance: many
d_gene: TRBD2
j_gene: TRBJ2-2
v_gene: TRBV6-1
CDR3nt: TGTGCCACTAGCGGGACTAGCGGTACCGGGGAGCTGTTTTTT
CDR3aa: CATSGTSGTGELFF

abundance: -
d_gene: -
j_gene: TRBJ1-1
v_gene: TRBV30
CDR3nt: TGTGCCTGGAGAGGAAGGACTGAAGCTTTCTTT
CDR3aa: CAWRGRTEAFF

abundance: many
d_gene: -
j_gene: TRBJ1-1
v_gene: TRBV29-1
CDR3nt: TGCAGCGTGCCAGCACAGAACACTGAAGCTTTCTTT
CDR3aa: CSVPAQNTEAFF

abundance: few
d_gene: -
j_gene: TRBJ2-7
v_gene: TRBV4-1
CDR3nt: TGCGCCAGCAGCCTCCTGAACAAACCTGGGACCCCGGTTTACGAGCAGTACTTC
CDR3aa: CASSLLNKPGTPVYEQYF

abundance: many
d_gene: TRBD2
j_gene: TRBJ2-7
v_gene: TRBV7-8
CDR3nt: TGTGCCAGCAGCCCTTTACTAGCGTGGGACGAGCAGTACTTC
CDR3aa: CASSPLLAWDEQYF

abundance: many
d_gene: -
j_gene: TRBJ2-5
v_gene: TRBV28
CDR3nt: TGTGCCAGCAGTTTGCTAGCACCGAACCAAGAGACCCAGTACTTC
CDR3aa: CASSLLAPNQETQYF

abundance: many
d_gene: -
j_gene: TRBJ2-1
v_gene: TRBV10-1
CDR3nt: TGCGCCAGCAGTGAGGTGGCTAGCGCGGGAAGTTACAATGAGCAGTTCTTC
CDR3aa: CASSEVASAGSYNEQFF

abundance: many
d_gene: -
j_gene: TRBJ1-6
v_gene: TRBV11-2
CDR3nt: TGTGCCAGCAGCCCGAGGGGTTACAGGGTTATAAATTCACCCCTCCACTTT
CDR3aa: CASSPRGYRVINSPLHF

abundance: many
d_gene: -
j_gene: TRBJ1-6
v_gene: TRBV2
CDR3nt: TGTGCCAGCAGTGAAGTACTCAGCAGGGGCTCACCCCTCCACTTT
CDR3aa: CASSEVLSRGSPLHF